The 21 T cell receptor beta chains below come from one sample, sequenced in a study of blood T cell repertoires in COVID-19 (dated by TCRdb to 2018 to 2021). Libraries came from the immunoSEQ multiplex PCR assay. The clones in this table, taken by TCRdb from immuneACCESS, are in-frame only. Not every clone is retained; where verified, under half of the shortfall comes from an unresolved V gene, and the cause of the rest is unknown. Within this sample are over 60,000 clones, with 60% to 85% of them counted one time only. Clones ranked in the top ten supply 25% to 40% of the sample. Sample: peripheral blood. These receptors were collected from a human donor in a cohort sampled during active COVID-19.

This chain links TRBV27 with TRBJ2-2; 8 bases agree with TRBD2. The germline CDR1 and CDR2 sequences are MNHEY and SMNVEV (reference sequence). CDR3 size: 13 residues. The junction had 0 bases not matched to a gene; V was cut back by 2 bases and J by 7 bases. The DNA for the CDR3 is TGTGCCAGCAGTTTACGGGAGGGCGGGGAGCTGTTTTTT. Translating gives CASSLREGGELFF.

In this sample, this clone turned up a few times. The DNA of the CDR3 is TGTGCCAGCAGCCCCGCCCGGACAGGGGGCGGTAATGGCTACACCTTC. It yields the protein CASSPARTGGGNGYTF. The rearrangement joins TRBV5-4 to TRBJ1-2; 11 positions match TRBD1. CDR1 is SGHNT and CDR2 is YYREEE in the germline V gene (reference sequence). The CDR3 totals 16 residues. V trimming: 4 bases; J trimming: 6 bases; junction bases outside the gene matches: 11.

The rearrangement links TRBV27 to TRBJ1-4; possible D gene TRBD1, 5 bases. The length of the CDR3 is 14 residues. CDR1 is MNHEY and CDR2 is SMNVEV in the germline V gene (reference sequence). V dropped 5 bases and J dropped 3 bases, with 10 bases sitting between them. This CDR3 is CASSPRAPNEKLFF. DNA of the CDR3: TGTGCCAGCAGTCCCAGGGCCCCTAATGAAAAACTGTTTTTT.

Here the CDR3 reads CASSPPGLANTGELFF. The CDR3 bases are TGTGCCAGCTCACCACCGGGGCTAGCGAACACCGGGGAGCTGTTTTTT. This rearrangement joins TRBV18 to TRBJ2-2, with D possibly being TRBD1 (5 bases). Germline CDR1 KGHSH, CDR2 LQKENI. V dropped 0 bases and J dropped 0 bases, with 8 bases sitting between them. The CDR3 extends over 16 amino acids. Combining the CDR3 with reference TRBV18 and TRBJ2-2 gives the whole variable domain NAGVMQNPRHLVRRRGQEARLRCSPMKGHSHVYWYRQLPEEGLKFMVYLQKENIIDESGMPKERFSAEFPKEGPSILRIQQVVRGDSAAYFCASSPPGLANTGELFFGEGSRLTVL.

The CDR3, as DNA: TGTGCCAGCAGCCCCAGGGAGGCGAACACTGAAGCTTTCTTT. Protein: CASSPREANTEAFF. The rearrangement links TRBV3-1 (or the pseudogene TRBV3-2) to TRBJ1-1; possibly TRBD1 for D (5 bases). V gave up 4 bases and J gave up 1 base, with 10 bases separating them. CDR3 length equals 14 residues. Germline V gives CDR1 LGHDT, CDR2 YNNKEL (reference sequence).

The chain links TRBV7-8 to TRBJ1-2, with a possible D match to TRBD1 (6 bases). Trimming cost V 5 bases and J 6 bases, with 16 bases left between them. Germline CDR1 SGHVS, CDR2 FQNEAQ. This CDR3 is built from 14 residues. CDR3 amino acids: CASSLAGVLDGYTF. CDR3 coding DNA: TGTGCCAGCAGCCTCGCAGGGGTTTTGGATGGCTACACCTTC.

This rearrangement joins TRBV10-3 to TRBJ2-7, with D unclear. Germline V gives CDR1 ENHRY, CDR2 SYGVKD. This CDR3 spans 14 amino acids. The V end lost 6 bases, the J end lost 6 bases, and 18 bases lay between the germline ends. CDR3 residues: CAIREPGQRSEQYF. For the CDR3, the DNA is TGTGCCATCAGGGAACCAGGCCAGAGAAGCGAGCAGTACTTC.

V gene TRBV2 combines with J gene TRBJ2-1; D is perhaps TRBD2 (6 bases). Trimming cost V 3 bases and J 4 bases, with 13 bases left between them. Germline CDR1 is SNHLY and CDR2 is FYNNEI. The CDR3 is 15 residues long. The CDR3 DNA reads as TGTGCCAGCAGTGAGGTTGCGGGACCATACAATGAGCAGTTCTTC. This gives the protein CASSEVAGPYNEQFF.

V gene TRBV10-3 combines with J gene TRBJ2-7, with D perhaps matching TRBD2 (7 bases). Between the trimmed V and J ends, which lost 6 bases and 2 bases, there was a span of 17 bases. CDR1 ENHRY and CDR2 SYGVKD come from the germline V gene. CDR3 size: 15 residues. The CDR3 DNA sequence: TGTGCCATCAGAGGGGTGGGAGGGGGAGCCTACGAGCAGTACTTC. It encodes CAIRGVGGGAYEQYF.

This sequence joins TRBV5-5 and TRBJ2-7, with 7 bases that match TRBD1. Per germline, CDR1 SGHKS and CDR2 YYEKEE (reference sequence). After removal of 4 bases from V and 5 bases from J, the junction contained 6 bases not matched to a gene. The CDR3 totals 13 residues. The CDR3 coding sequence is TGTGCCAGCAGCAAGGGACAGAAAGACGAGCAGTACTTC. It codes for CASSKGQKDEQYF.

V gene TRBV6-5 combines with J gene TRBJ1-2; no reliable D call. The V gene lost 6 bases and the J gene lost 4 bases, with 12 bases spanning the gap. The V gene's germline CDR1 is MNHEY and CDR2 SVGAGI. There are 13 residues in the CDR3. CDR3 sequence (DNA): TGTGCCAGCAGGGCCCTGGGCCTCTATGGCTACACCTTC. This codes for CASRALGLYGYTF.

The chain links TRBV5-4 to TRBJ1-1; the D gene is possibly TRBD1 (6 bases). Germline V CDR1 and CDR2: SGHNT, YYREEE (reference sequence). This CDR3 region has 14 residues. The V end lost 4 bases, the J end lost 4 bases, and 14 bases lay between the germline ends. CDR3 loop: CASSAGVGVTEAFF. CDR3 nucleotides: TGTGCCAGCAGCGCAGGGGTGGGTGTCACTGAAGCTTTCTTT. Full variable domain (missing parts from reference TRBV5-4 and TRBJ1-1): ETGVTQSPTHLIKTRGQQVTLRCSSQSGHNTVSWYQQALGQGPQFIFQYYREEENGRGNFPPRFSGLQFPNYSSELNVNALELDDSALYLCASSAGVGVTEAFFGQGTRLTVV.

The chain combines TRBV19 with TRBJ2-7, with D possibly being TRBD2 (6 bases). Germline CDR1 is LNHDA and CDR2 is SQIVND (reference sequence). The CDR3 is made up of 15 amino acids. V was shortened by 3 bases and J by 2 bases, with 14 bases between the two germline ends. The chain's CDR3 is CASSMEGTAPYEQYF. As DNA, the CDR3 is TGTGCCAGTAGTATGGAGGGGACGGCTCCCTACGAGCAGTACTTC.

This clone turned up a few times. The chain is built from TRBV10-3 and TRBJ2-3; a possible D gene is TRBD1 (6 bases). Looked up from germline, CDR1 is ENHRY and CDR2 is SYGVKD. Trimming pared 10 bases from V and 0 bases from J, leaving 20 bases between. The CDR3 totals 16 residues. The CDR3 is CATEGDTGPSTDTQYF. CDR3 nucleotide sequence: TGTGCCACCGAAGGGGACACAGGTCCAAGCACAGATACGCAGTATTTT.

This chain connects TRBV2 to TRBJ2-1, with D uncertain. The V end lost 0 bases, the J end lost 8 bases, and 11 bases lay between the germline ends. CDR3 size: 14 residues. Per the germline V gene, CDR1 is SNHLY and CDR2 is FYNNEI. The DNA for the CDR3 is TGTGCCAGCAGTGAAGCGTTGGGCTTCGATGAGCAGTTCTTC. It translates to CASSEALGFDEQFF.

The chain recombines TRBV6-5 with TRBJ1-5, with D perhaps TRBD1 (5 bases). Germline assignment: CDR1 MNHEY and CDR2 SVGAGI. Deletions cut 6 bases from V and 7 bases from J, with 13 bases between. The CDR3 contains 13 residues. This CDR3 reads CASRRGGDQPQHF. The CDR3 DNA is TGTGCCAGCAGAAGGGGAGGGGACCAGCCCCAGCATTTT.

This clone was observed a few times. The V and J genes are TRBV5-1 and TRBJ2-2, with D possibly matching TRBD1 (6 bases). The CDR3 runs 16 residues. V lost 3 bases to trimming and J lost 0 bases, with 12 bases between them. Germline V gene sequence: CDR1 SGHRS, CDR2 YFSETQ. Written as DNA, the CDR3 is TGCGCCAGCAGCTCACAGGGTACTACGAACACCGGGGAGCTGTTTTTT. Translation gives CASSSQGTTNTGELFF.

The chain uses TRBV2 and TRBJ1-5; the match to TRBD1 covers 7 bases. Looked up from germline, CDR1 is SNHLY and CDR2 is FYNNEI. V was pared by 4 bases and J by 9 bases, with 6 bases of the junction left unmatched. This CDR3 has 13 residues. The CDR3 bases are TGTGCCAGCAGTGGACAGGGCGAGGGGCCCCAGCATTTT. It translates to CASSGQGEGPQHF.

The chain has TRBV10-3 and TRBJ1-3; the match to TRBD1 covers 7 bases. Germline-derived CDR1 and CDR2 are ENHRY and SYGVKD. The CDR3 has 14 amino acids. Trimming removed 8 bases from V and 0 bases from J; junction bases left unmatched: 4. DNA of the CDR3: TGTGCCATCGGGGGGACAGACTCTGGAAACACCATATATTTT. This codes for CAIGGTDSGNTIYF.

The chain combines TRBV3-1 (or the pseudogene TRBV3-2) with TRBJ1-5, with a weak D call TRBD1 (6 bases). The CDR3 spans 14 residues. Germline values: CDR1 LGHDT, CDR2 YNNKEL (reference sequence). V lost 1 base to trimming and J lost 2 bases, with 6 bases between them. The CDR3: CASSQAGGNQPQHF. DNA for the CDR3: TGTGCCAGCAGCCAAGCAGGGGGCAATCAGCCCCAGCATTTT.

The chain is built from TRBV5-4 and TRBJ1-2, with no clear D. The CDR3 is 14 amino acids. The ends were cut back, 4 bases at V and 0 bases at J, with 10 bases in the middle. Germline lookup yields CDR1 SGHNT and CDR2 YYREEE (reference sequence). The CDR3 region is CASSLPQANYGYTF. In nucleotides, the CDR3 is TGTGCCAGCAGCCTTCCACAAGCTAACTATGGCTACACCTTC.